These T cell receptor beta chains were read from a single sample in a study of T cell responses to AZD1222 COVID-19 vaccine. Profiling relied on immunoSEQ multiplex PCR, and the TCRdb table lists in-frame clones only, not all of them. The sample includes some 100,000 clones, nearly 90% seen only once; the top ten take over 10%. Here the sequenced sample was peripheral blood, taken on day 0 of MenACWY control vaccination. These receptors originate from an adult in good health. The CDR3 runs from the conserved cysteine through the conserved F or W. A D gene is named only where the DNA matches it firmly. A row's size may be missing; if present it is once, few, many or a size class.

.	.	TRBV11-2	TRBJ1-1	TGTGCCAGCACCCCGCCGGGACGGATGAACACTGAAGCTTTCTTT	CASTPPGRMNTEAFF
.	.	TRBV30	TRBJ2-7	TGTGCCTGGGCCCTACCGGGACTTAACTACGAGCAGTACTTC	CAWALPGLNYEQYF
TRBD1	.	TRBV25-1	TRBJ1-2	TGTGCCAGCAGTGATATGGGGACAGGGGAATTGCGGGGCTACACCTTC	CASSDMGTGELRGYTF
.	once	TRBV16	TRBJ2-7	TGTGCCAGCAGGCCAGGGTTGTACGAGCAGTACTTC	CASRPGLYEQYF
.	.	TRBV5-1	TRBJ2-1	TGCGCCAGCAGCTTGGTTGGGGACCACGTATACAATGAGCAGTTCTTC	CASSLVGDHVYNEQFF
.	.	TRBV19	TRBJ1-2	TGTGCCAGTAGACGAATGGTTAACTATGGCTACACCTTC	CASRRMVNYGYTF
.	.	TRBV5-1	TRBJ2-7	TGCGCCAGCAGCTTGGCGGCAGGGGTTGGAGAGCAGTACTTC	CASSLAAGVGEQYF
TRBD2	.	TRBV2	TRBJ2-7	TGTGCCAGCAGTGAATCGATAGCGGGAGTATCCTACGAGCAGTACTTC	CASSESIAGVSYEQYF
.	.	TRBV18	TRBJ2-1	TGTGCCAGCTCACCCCTAGATTCTCGGCTAGCAGACGATTACAATGAGCAGTTCTTC	CASSPLDSRLADDYNEQFF
.	.	TRBV6-5	TRBJ1-6	TGTGCCAGCAGCACGAGGGGATCACCCCTCCACTTT	CASSTRGSPLHF
TRBD1	.	TRBV7-9	TRBJ2-5	TGTGCCAGCAGCTTATCGACAGGGGCCCAAGAGACCCAGTACTTC	CASSLSTGAQETQYF
TRBD2	.	TRBV7-7	TRBJ2-5	TGTGCTAGCAGCCCACCGACTAGCGGTCTCCCTCAAGAGACCCAGTACTTC	CASSPPTSGLPQETQYF
TRBD1	.	TRBV30	TRBJ1-4	TGTGCCTGGAGGGGGACAGCGAATGAAAAACTGTTTTTT	CAWRGTANEKLFF
.	.	TRBV5-4	TRBJ1-4	TGTGCCAGCCGGGAAGGGAGATCTACAACTAATGAAAAACTGTTTTTT	CASREGRSTTNEKLFF
.	.	TRBV6-4	TRBJ1-1	TGTGCCAGCAGTGTCGGTCCCACCACTGAAGCTTTCTTT	CASSVGPTTEAFF
.	once	TRBV2	TRBJ2-7	TGTGCCAGCAAGGTCGGGTTCGTGTACGAGCAGTACTTC	CASKVGFVYEQYF
.	.	TRBV10-1	TRBJ1-1	TGCGCCAGCAGTGAGGAGCAACCACCCCCTGACACTGAAGCTTTCTTT	CASSEEQPPPDTEAFF
.	.	TRBV30	TRBJ1-6	TGTGCCCTATGGCAGGGAGATTCACCCCTCCACTTT	CALWQGDSPLHF
.	.	TRBV27	TRBJ1-4	TGTGCCAGCAGTTTCCGGGGGGCAGATGAAAAACTGTTTTTT	CASSFRGADEKLFF
TRBD2	.	TRBV9	TRBJ2-1	TGTGCCAGCAGCCATGGGACTAGCGGGACATACAATGAGCAGTTCTTC	CASSHGTSGTYNEQFF
.	.	TRBV4-3	TRBJ1-3	TGCGCCAGCAGCCAAAACCCGGGGAATTCTGGAAACACCATATATTTT	CASSQNPGNSGNTIYF
.	.	TRBV7-2	TRBJ1-4	TGTGCCAGCAAGGCATCGGAAACTAATGAAAAACTGTTTTTT	CASKASETNEKLFF
.	.	TRBV27	TRBJ1-2	TGTGCCAGCAGTTTATCGATCCAATATTATGGCTACACCTTC	CASSLSIQYYGYTF
.	.	TRBV6-4	TRBJ1-2	TGTGCCAGCAGTGACTCGATCGATTGGACCTTC	CASSDSIDWTF
.	.	TRBV28	TRBJ2-7	TGTGCCAGCAGCCCCTGGTCCGCTATGTACGAGCAGTACTTC	CASSPWSAMYEQYF
TRBD1	few	TRBV4-1	TRBJ1-5	TGCGCCAGCAGCCAAGAAATCATGACAGGGGCTATCAATCAGCCCCAGCATTTT	CASSQEIMTGAINQPQHF
.	.	TRBV18	TRBJ1-1	TGTGCCAGCTCACCAGATCGGAGGACAGAAGGTTTCTTT	CASSPDRRTEGFF
TRBD1	.	TRBV27	TRBJ1-2	TGTGCCAGCAGCCTACAGGGGGACTATGGCTACACCTTC	CASSLQGDYGYTF
.	.	TRBV6-5	TRBJ1-5	TGTGCCAGCAGTTACTCAGCAAATCAGCCCCAGCATTTT	CASSYSANQPQHF
TRBD2	.	TRBV5-4	TRBJ2-3	TGTGCCAGCAGCTTGGGCGGGGGGGCCGGTACAGATACGCAGTATTTT	CASSLGGGAGTDTQYF
.	.	TRBV27	TRBJ2-7	TGTGCCAGCAGCCCCTTCGACAGGACGAGGACCTACGAGCAGTACTTC	CASSPFDRTRTYEQYF
TRBD2	.	TRBV4-3	TRBJ2-1	TGCGCCAGCAGCCAAAGAGCGGGGGGGCCTTACAATGAGCAGTTCTTC	CASSQRAGGPYNEQFF
TRBD1	.	TRBV10-3	TRBJ2-7	TGTGCCTCCGGGACAGGGCACGAGCAGTACTTC	CASGTGHEQYF